This T cell receptor beta chain was sequenced in a study of low-dose radiotherapy and immunotherapy resistance in tumors. Study-level information: Patients of Cohort 1 had 0.5 Gy fractions every 2 weeks, which summed to 6.5 Gy. Each fraction given to Cohort 2 every two weeks delivered 1 Gy, and the total reached 13 Gy over 26 weeks.

V lost 3 bases, J lost 6 bases, and 5 bases stayed unmatched. The CDR3 loop spans 16 amino acids. The germline CDR1 and CDR2 sequences are MDHEN and SYDVKM. Gene-specific TRAV and TRBV primers were used for first-strand cDNA, covering alpha and beta chains. Using a constant-region primer together with a V-primer adapter, TCRs were subjected to around 20 PCR cycles of amplification. Isolated mRNA underwent amplification via in vitro transcription. MiXCR was run by TCRdb on the reads, yielding one entry per CDR3 protein. The profile shows 60,000 to 75,000 distinct CDR3 sequences, 26% of them singletons. Time point denoted: before trial treatment. This clonotype was seen repeatedly, ten times or more.

The chain employs TRBV28 and TRBJ2-7; TRBD2 matches 16 bases. The clonotype originates from a male donor with rectosigmoid adenocarcinoma. This material consisted of PBMCs, taken before treatment. The CDR3 loop is CASSLGTSGRESEQYF. The CDR3 DNA reads as TGTGCCAGCAGTTTGGGGACTAGCGGGAGGGAGAGCGAGCAGTACTTC.